The TCR beta chain described here comes from a study of T cells in Graves' hyperthyroidism and ophthalmopathy. Authors of the study amplified TCR beta CDR3 regions from RNA transcripts. During a first-round RT-PCR of the TCR CDR3, the HTBI primer set was used. TCRdb reprocessed the multiplex PCR reads via MiXCR and lists one record per CDR3 protein. The sample lists around 420,000 distinct CDR3 sequences, around 14% seen once, with about 7.7% in the top ten. Many counts were recorded for this clonotype. Looked up from germline, CDR1 is SNHLY and CDR2 is FYNNEI. After removal of 1 base from V and 8 bases from J, the junction contained 3 bases not matched to a gene. The length of the CDR3 is 13 residues.

The chain recombines TRBV2 with TRBJ2-3; 7 bases are shared with TRBD2. The specimen was blood. This receptor was identified in a woman aged 18-35 years with Graves' hyperthyroidism. DNA for the CDR3: TGTGCCAGCAGTGAAGGGACTAGTACTACGCAGTATTTT. This encodes CASSEGTSTTQYF.